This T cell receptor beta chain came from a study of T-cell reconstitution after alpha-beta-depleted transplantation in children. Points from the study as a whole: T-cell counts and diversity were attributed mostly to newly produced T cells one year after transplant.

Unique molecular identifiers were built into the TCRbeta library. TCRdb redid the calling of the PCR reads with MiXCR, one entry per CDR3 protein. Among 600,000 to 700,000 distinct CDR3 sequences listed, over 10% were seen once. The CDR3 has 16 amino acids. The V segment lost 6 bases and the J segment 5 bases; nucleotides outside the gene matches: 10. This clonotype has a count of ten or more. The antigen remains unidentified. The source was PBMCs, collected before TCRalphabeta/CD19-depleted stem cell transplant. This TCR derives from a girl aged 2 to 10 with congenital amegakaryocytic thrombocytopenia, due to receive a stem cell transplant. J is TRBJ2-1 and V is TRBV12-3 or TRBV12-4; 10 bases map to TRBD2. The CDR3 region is CASSPPIAGGHNEQFF. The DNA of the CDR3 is TGTGCCAGCAGCCCCCCCATAGCGGGAGGACACAATGAGCAGTTCTTC.